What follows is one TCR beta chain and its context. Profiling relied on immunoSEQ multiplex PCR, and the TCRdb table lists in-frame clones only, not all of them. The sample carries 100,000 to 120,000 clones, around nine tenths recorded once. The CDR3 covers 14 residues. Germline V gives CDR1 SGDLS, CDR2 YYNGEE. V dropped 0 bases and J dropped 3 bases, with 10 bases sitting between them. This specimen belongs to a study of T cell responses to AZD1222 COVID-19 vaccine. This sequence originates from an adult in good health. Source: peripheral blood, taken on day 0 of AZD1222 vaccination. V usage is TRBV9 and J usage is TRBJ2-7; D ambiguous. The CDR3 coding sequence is TGTGCCAGCAGCGTAGGTGGGGTGGGCTACGAGCAGTACTTC. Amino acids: CASSVGGVGYEQYF.